The clone carrying this T cell receptor (beta chain) has only a few counts. The antigen is undetermined. The CDR3 covers 15 residues. The V gene lost 2 bases and the J gene lost 4 bases, with 15 bases spanning the gap. Germline V gene sequence: CDR1 SGHNT, CDR2 YYREEE (reference sequence). The entry originates in a study of T cell repertoires in ileal Crohn's disease. About the study: At surgery, less than 45% of patients smoked, with median disease duration roughly 8.3 years.

Per sample, roughly 500 nanograms of biopsy DNA were TCRB immunosequenced. Generated by immunoSEQ multiplex PCR, the TCRdb table keeps only in-frame clones and is missing some. The sample has more than 11,000 clones, approximately 63% seen once; the top ten hold 5.9%. Study results and limitations: Clonality above 26.8% at surgery always came with endoscopic recurrence.

The sample taken for sequencing was ileal tissue. J is TRBJ1-2 and V is TRBV5-4, with a possible D match to TRBD1 (5 bases). The origin of this receptor is an adult with Crohn's disease. CDR3 DNA sequence: TGTGCCAGCAGCTTACGACTTACAGGATTCTATGGCTACACCTTC. Protein product: CASSLRLTGFYGYTF.